The clone carrying this T cell receptor beta chain was found a few times. Its matching antigen is unknown. The germline V and J ends were trimmed by 5 bases and 0 bases, with 4 bases remaining between them. Per germline, CDR1 LNHNV and CDR2 YYDKDF (reference sequence). The CDR3 spans 12 residues. CDR3-region Arm-PCR and iRepertoire HTBI primers produced the TCR beta libraries. TCRdb processed the multiplex PCR reads anew with MiXCR; each CDR3 protein has one entry. This sample has about 470,000 distinct CDR3 sequences; around 21% occur once, and the top ten carry about 8.3%. This specimen comes from a study of regulatory T cells in long-lasting Graves disease. Study-wide results and caveats: The TCR repertoire of persistent Graves' patients was less diverse than that of newly diagnosed ones.

Time point indicated: persistent/refractory GD, antithyroid drugs over 5 years with positive TRAb. Making the TCR library involved RNA that had been extracted from PBMCs. The V call is TRBV15, the J call TRBJ2-5; D ambiguous. The sequence was collected from a female donor with Graves disease. The sample was peripheral blood mononuclear cells (PBMCs), taken when the disease was refractory, from a patient treated with antithyroid drugs. This chain's CDR3 is CATSRYQETQYF. CDR3 nucleotides: TGTGCCACCAGCCGGTACCAAGAGACCCAGTACTTC.